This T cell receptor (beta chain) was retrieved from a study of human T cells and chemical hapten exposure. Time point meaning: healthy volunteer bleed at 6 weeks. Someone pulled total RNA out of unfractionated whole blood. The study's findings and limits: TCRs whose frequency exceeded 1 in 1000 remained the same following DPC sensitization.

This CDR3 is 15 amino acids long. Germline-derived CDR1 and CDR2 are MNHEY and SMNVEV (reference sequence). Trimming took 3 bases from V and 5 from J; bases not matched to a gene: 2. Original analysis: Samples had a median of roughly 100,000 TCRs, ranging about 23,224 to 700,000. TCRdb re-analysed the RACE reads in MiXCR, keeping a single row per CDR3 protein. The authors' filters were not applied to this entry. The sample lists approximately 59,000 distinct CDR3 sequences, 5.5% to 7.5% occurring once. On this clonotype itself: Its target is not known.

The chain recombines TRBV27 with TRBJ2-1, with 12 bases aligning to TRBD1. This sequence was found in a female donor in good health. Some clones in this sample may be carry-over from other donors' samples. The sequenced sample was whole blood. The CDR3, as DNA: TGTGCCAGCAGTTTCCGGGACAGGGGGCACAATGAGCAGTTCTTC. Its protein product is CASSFRDRGHNEQFF.